Described below is a single T cell receptor (beta chain) sequence and its context. Methods used by the authors: Estimated nucleated cell counts came from reference gene primer amplification. TCRdb's table, derived via immunoSEQ multiplex PCR, lists solely in-frame clones and lacks some. V, J and clone size derive from that table, while D and trimming were established from the DNA sequence. This sample carries around 220,000 clones, 85% to 90% of them seen once, and the ten largest clones take less than 4.5%. Trimming removed 3 bases from V and 0 bases from J, with 13 bases in between. The CDR3 spans 16 residues. CDR1 is SGHDT, CDR2 YYEEEE, per germline. The data were taken from a study of blood T cell repertoires in COVID-19. Study overall: Some COVID-19 samples were acute and others convalescent; all came from the United States, Italy and Spain. The cDNA or gDNA used as material had been derived from T cells, B-cell-depleted T cells, or PBMCs.

The source is a man over 45 with acute or convalescent COVID-19. This chain links TRBV5-6 with TRBJ1-3; the D is unclear. Material for sequencing was peripheral blood. This CDR3 reads CASSYKGLYSGNTIYF. The CDR3 region has the DNA TGTGCCAGCAGCTACAAAGGACTCTACTCTGGAAACACCATATATTTT.